The 18 T cell receptor beta chains presented below share a single source sample, sequenced in a study of T cells in tumors after PD-1 blockade. TCRdb's table, derived via immunoSEQ multiplex PCR, lists solely in-frame clones and lacks some. The sample carries 61,000 or so clones, around 80% recorded once. The starting material was PBMCs, obtained before anti-PD-1 treatment. These receptors originate from a human donor with basal cell carcinoma.

This sequence joins TRBV6-6 and TRBJ1-2; 8 bases align to TRBD1. CDR3 length equals 12 residues. V dropped 11 bases and J dropped 7; count of bases not matched to a gene: 9. Germline CDR1 and CDR2: MNHNY and SVGAGI (reference sequence). CDR3: CAGRQGAGGYTF. The CDR3, as DNA: TGTGCCGGTAGGCAGGGGGCAGGTGGCTACACCTTC.

This sequence joins TRBV5-6 and TRBJ1-1, with TRBD1 matching 9 bases. Germline V gene sequence: CDR1 SGHDT, CDR2 YYEEEE. Trimming took 2 bases from V and 3 from J; bases not matched to a gene: 5. CDR3 length: 15 amino acids. The CDR3 here is CASSFIQGADTEAFF. The DNA of the CDR3 is TGTGCCAGCAGCTTTATACAGGGGGCTGACACTGAAGCTTTCTTT.

V and J are TRBV19 and TRBJ1-5; D is possibly TRBD1 (5 bases). CDR3 size: 14 residues. V was trimmed by 4 bases and J by 6 bases, leaving 13 bases between them. Per the germline V gene, CDR1 is LNHDA and CDR2 is SQIVND (reference sequence). The CDR3 sequence is CASSKRGVGQPQHF. CDR3 DNA: TGTGCCAGTAGTAAACGGGGGGTAGGTCAGCCCCAGCATTTT. The full variable domain, its missing parts supplied by reference TRBV19 and TRBJ1-5, is DGGITQSPKYLFRKEGQNVTLSCEQNLNHDAMYWYRQDPGQGLRLIYYSQIVNDFQKGDIAEGYSVSREKKESFPLTVTSAQKNPTAFYLCASSKRGVGQPQHFGDGTRLSIL.

The chain employs TRBV5-1 and TRBJ2-7, with 10 bases identical to TRBD1. Trimming removed 3 bases from V and 4 bases from J; junction bases left unmatched: 7. CDR1 is SGHRS, CDR2 YFSETQ, per germline. The CDR3 extends over 15 amino acids. The CDR3 region is CASSSTGGTSYEQYF. CDR3 in DNA: TGCGCCAGCAGCTCGACAGGGGGCACGTCGTACGAGCAGTACTTC.

The chain has TRBV3-1 (or the pseudogene TRBV3-2) and TRBJ1-2; a weak D match, TRBD1 (6 bases). V lost 1 base and J lost 2, with 17 bases in between. The CDR3 loop spans 17 amino acids. CDR1 is LGHDT and CDR2 is YNNKEL in the germline V gene (reference sequence). The CDR3 nucleotides read TGTGCCAGCAGCCAAGCCCTGAGGGGGGGGACGAACTATGGCTACACCTTC. This sequence encodes CASSQALRGGTNYGYTF.

A note on this clone: The sample has other DNA sequences that encode this CDR3 too. This chain joins TRBV5-1 and TRBJ2-3; D tentatively reads TRBD1 or TRBD2 (6 bases each). V was clipped by 1 base and J by 3 bases, with 12 bases between them. The CDR3 totals 15 residues. CDR1 and CDR2 (germline): SGHRS, YFSETQ. As DNA, the CDR3 is TGCGCCAGCAGCTTGAGGGGGGTCCGTACAGATACGCAGTATTTT. Translation gives CASSLRGVRTDTQYF. The whole variable domain, remainder taken from reference TRBV5-1 and TRBJ2-3, is KAGVTQTPRYLIKTRGQQVTLSCSPISGHRSVSWYQQTPGQGLQFLFEYFSETQRNKGNFPGRFSGRQFSNSRSEMNVSTLELGDSALYLCASSLRGVRTDTQYFGPGTRLTVL.

The V gene is TRBV5-1, the J gene TRBJ1-1, with a weak D call TRBD1 (5 bases). V dropped 7 bases and J dropped 4 bases, with 17 bases sitting between them. This CDR3 is built from 14 residues. Germline V gene lookup returns CDR1 SGHRS and CDR2 YFSETQ. CDR3 nucleotides: TGCGCCAGCTGGGACGGCTTTTCGGCCACTGAAGCTTTCTTT. It translates to CASWDGFSATEAFF. The entire variable domain, with the rest obtained from reference TRBV5-1 and TRBJ1-1, is as follows: KAGVTQTPRYLIKTRGQQVTLSCSPISGHRSVSWYQQTPGQGLQFLFEYFSETQRNKGNFPGRFSGRQFSNSRSEMNVSTLELGDSALYLCASWDGFSATEAFFGQGTRLTVV.

This sequence joins TRBV7-2 and TRBJ2-3; D ambiguous. V lost 1 base and J 6 bases, leaving 8 bases between the germline ends. The CDR3 runs to 13 residues. CDR1 and CDR2 from the germline V gene are SGHTA and FQGNSA. The CDR3 DNA reads TGTGCCAGCAGCTTAGGGGCCATGGATACGCAGTATTTT. Translated: CASSLGAMDTQYF.

The chain joins TRBV7-9 to TRBJ2-7; unclear D gene. Trimming removed 4 bases from V and 2 bases from J, with 3 bases in between. The CDR3 contains 11 residues. Germline-derived CDR1 and CDR2 are SEHNR and FQNEAQ (reference sequence). The CDR3 nucleotides read TGTGCCAGCAGCTCCGCCTACGAGCAGTACTTC. Its protein product is CASSSAYEQYF. The full variable domain, rest sourced from reference TRBV7-9 and TRBJ2-7, is DTGVSQNPRHKITKRGQNVTFRCDPISEHNRLYWYRQTLGQGPEFLTYFQNEAQLEKSRLLSDRFSAERPKGSFSTLEIQRTEQGDSAMYLCASSSAYEQYFGPGTRLTVT.

The V gene is TRBV6-5, the J gene TRBJ1-1; TRBD1 matches 7 bases. CDR1 and CDR2 (germline): MNHEY, SVGAGI. J gave up 10 bases and V 5 bases, and 10 bases lay outside the gene matches. CDR3 length equals 13 residues. CDR3 region: CASSNVPTGVAFF. The CDR3 coding sequence is TGTGCCAGCAGTAACGTGCCCACAGGGGTAGCTTTCTTT.

This clone was counted a few times. The chain couples TRBV6-6 to TRBJ2-7, with no clear D. The CDR3 length is 13 residues. The germline CDR1 and CDR2 sequences are MNHNY and SVGAGI (reference sequence). Trimming shortened V by 7 bases and J by 0 bases, and 10 bases separated the two germline ends. CDR3 protein: CASNFGPSYEQYF. The CDR3 DNA reads as TGTGCCAGCAATTTCGGACCCTCCTACGAGCAGTACTTC.

This clone was seen a single time. The chain joins TRBV3-1 (or the pseudogene TRBV3-2) to TRBJ1-2; the D gene is possibly TRBD1 (5 bases). Per the germline V gene, CDR1 is LGHDT and CDR2 is YNNKEL (reference sequence). This CDR3 is built from 13 residues. V was trimmed by 2 bases and J by 8 bases, leaving 12 bases between them. Here the CDR3 DNA reads TGTGCCAGCAGCCAACGGGGCGGCCAGGGCTACACCTTC. Protein: CASSQRGGQGYTF.

The chain couples TRBV5-6 to TRBJ2-7, with no clear D. Germline lookup yields CDR1 SGHDT and CDR2 YYEEEE. Trimming left V 2 bases short and J 1 base short, with 10 bases between. CDR3 length: 14 residues. CDR3 loop: CASSFYSRSYEQYF. The CDR3 DNA sequence: TGTGCCAGCAGCTTCTACAGCCGGTCCTACGAGCAGTACTTC.

The chain has TRBV30 and TRBJ1-1; tentatively, D is TRBD1 (5 bases). CDR3 size: 13 residues. V lost 4 bases to trimming and J lost 1 base, with 10 bases between them. Germline lookup yields CDR1 GTSNPN and CDR2 SVGIG (reference sequence). The chain's CDR3 is CAWTGGANTEAFF. CDR3 in DNA: TGTGCCTGGACAGGAGGGGCGAACACTGAAGCTTTCTTT.

This clone has a single count. The rearrangement joins TRBV7-3 to TRBJ2-3; D tentatively reads TRBD1 or TRBD2 (5 bases each). V lost 4 bases to trimming and J lost 3 bases, with 5 bases between them. Germline loops: CDR1 SGHTA, CDR2 FQGTGA. The CDR3 runs to 12 residues. The CDR3 DNA is TGTGCCAGCAGCTGGGGGACAGATACGCAGTATTTT. Protein: CASSWGTDTQYF.

This clone has a handful of counts. This chain links TRBV6-6 with TRBJ1-4; D is possibly TRBD1 (5 bases). The CDR3 covers 14 residues. Per the germline V gene, CDR1 is MNHNY and CDR2 is SVGAGI (reference sequence). V lost 7 bases and J 0 bases, leaving 9 bases between the germline ends. The CDR3 DNA is TGTGCCAGCAAGGACACGACAACTAATGAAAAACTGTTTTTT. Translation gives CASKDTTTNEKLFF.

The V call is TRBV19, the J call TRBJ1-3; no clear D gene. CDR1 is LNHDA, CDR2 SQIVND, per germline (reference sequence). V was pared by 7 bases and J by 4 bases, with 11 bases between. The CDR3 consists of 13 residues. This CDR3 reads CASNLGAGNTIYF. For the CDR3, the DNA is TGTGCCAGTAACTTGGGTGCGGGAAACACCATATATTTT.

J is TRBJ1-2 and V is TRBV3-1 (or the pseudogene TRBV3-2); 8 nucleotides agree with TRBD1. Trimming removed 4 bases from V and 6 bases from J; junction bases left unmatched: 7. This CDR3 has 14 amino acids. The germline CDR1 and CDR2 sequences are LGHDT and YNNKEL (reference sequence). This CDR3 reads CASSLDRGWDGYTF. The CDR3 region has the DNA TGTGCCAGCAGCCTAGACAGGGGATGGGATGGCTACACCTTC.